This TCR beta chain is from a study of STAT3 mutations in large granular lymphocyte leukemia. Study at large: 40% of treated T-LGLL patients showed hematologic response to immunosuppression.

There are a few counts of this clone. Its antigen is undetermined. Sequenced by immunoSEQ multiplex PCR; TCRdb stores in-frame clones only, minus some. The data show thousands of clones, approximately 31% seen once. Findings and limits, study-wide: In T-cell large granular lymphocyte leukemia, about half of patients showed multiple immunodominant subclonotypes.

The CDR3 spans 14 residues. The germline V gene has CDR1 SQVTM and CDR2 ANQGSEA. This chain joins TRBV29-1 and TRBJ1-1; the D is unclear. This clonotype originated in a human donor with T large granular lymphocyte leukemia. Some clones in this sample may be carry-over from other donors' samples. The sequenced material came from PBMCs. This CDR3 reads CTISPTVMNTEAFF. CDR3 bases: TGCACCATATCCCCGACTGTGATGAACACTGAAGCTTTCTTT.